This paragraph reports one T cell receptor beta chain. The sample originates from a study of CD8 T cells in Susac syndrome. The CDR3 is 10 residues long. CDR1 and CDR2 (germline): SGHNT, YYREEE (reference sequence). V was shortened by 8 bases and J by 9 bases, with 12 bases between the two germline ends. The RNA input was 0.5 to 1 ug, and it was reverse transcribed with random hexamers. TCRdb re-analysed the immunoSEQ multiplex PCR reads in MiXCR, keeping a single row per CDR3 protein. The table records about 130,000 distinct CDR3 sequences, 94% of them present only once. The clonotype was recovered from a human donor with multiple sclerosis. The source material was CD4+ T cells from PBMCs. This chain links TRBV5-4 with TRBJ2-7; D remains ambiguous. In DNA form, the CDR3 reads TGTGCCAGGATTCCCCCGGGGCAGTACTTC. Translating gives CARIPPGQYF.